The 22 T cell receptor beta chains listed next were all sequenced from one sample in a study of T cells in Graves' hyperthyroidism and ophthalmopathy. Researchers amplified the TCR beta CDR3 regions from RNA transcripts. HTBI primers drove first-round RT-PCR of the TCR CDR3. TCRdb reprocessed the multiplex PCR reads with MiXCR, giving one entry per CDR3 protein. In the table there are about 300,000 distinct CDR3 sequences, roughly a fifth of which are singletons. The specimen sequenced was blood. These TCRs come from a man aged 50 to 60 with Graves' ophthalmopathy.

This chain links TRBV6-2 or TRBV6-3 with TRBJ2-7, with D maybe TRBD2 (6 bases). Germline CDR1 MNHEY, CDR2 SVGEGT. This CDR3 spans 15 amino acids. The V end lost 2 bases, the J end lost 3 bases, and 14 bases lay between the germline ends. CDR3 region: CASSYGGAGIYEQYF. The DNA of the CDR3 is TGTGCCAGCAGTTACGGCGGGGCAGGAATCTACGAGCAGTACTTC.

In its sample, this clonotype was seen many times. The CDR3 bases are TGTGCCAGCAGTGAAAGGGGGGGATCTGGAAACACCATATATTTT. This codes for CASSERGGSGNTIYF. The chain combines TRBV2 with TRBJ1-3; D may be TRBD1 (6 bases). Between the trimmed V and J ends, which lost 2 bases and 1 base, there was a span of 9 bases. The germline CDR1 and CDR2 sequences are SNHLY and FYNNEI. The CDR3 extends over 15 amino acids.

CDR3: CASSLDGRGQERQETQYF. As DNA, the CDR3 is TGCGCCAGCAGCTTGGATGGGCGGGGACAGGAGAGGCAAGAGACCCAGTACTTC. J is TRBJ2-5 and V is TRBV5-1, with 8 nucleotides matching TRBD1. The trim removed 0 bases at V and 2 bases at J, leaving 12 bases unmatched. CDR3 length equals 18 residues. The germline CDR1 and CDR2 sequences are SGHRS and YFSETQ.

The V and J genes are TRBV5-1 and TRBJ1-1; TRBD1 agrees at 8 bases. This CDR3 contains 14 residues. The germline CDR1 and CDR2 sequences are SGHRS and YFSETQ. J was trimmed by 5 bases and V by 3 bases; bases with no gene match: 6. As DNA, the CDR3 is TGCGCCAGCAGCTGGACAGGGCGGGGGACTGAAGCTTTCTTT. Encoded protein: CASSWTGRGTEAFF.

This clonotype was observed at least ten times. The CDR3: CASSFMANEQFF. The CDR3 coding sequence is TGTGCCAGCAGTTTCATGGCGAATGAGCAGTTCTTC. The V call is TRBV12-3 or TRBV12-4, the J call TRBJ2-1; D is undetermined. V was shortened by 3 bases and J by 7 bases, with 7 bases between the two germline ends. The CDR3 runs to 12 residues.

This clonotype was picked up one time. The rearrangement joins TRBV9 to TRBJ2-5; 7 bases are a match to TRBD2. The germline gives CDR1 SGDLS, CDR2 YYNGEE. Trimming removed 5 bases from V and 3 bases from J; junction bases left unmatched: 7. The CDR3 is 14 residues long. The CDR3 nucleotides read TGTGCCAGCAGTACCGACAGCGGGGAAGAGACCCAGTACTTC. It specifies CASSTDSGEETQYF.

The rearrangement links TRBV6-1 to TRBJ1-5; TRBD1 might be the D (6 bases). The CDR3 has 15 amino acids. V was trimmed by 0 bases and J by 3 bases, leaving 9 bases between them. Germline lookup yields CDR1 MNHNS and CDR2 SASEGT. The CDR3 is CASSEAGHPNQPQHF. The CDR3 nucleotides are TGTGCCAGCAGTGAAGCGGGACACCCCAATCAGCCCCAGCATTTT.

This clonotype was detected a few times. The chain combines TRBV6-1 with TRBJ1-2; D gene uncertain. CDR3 length: 13 residues. Trimming cost V 5 bases and J 5 bases, with 12 bases left between them. Germline CDR1 is MNHNS and CDR2 is SASEGT. This CDR3 is CASSLIGFYGYTF. CDR3 sequence (DNA): TGTGCCAGCAGTTTAATCGGATTTTATGGCTACACCTTC.

The chain carries TRBV15 and TRBJ2-5, with 7 bases identical to TRBD1. Germline assignment: CDR1 LNHNV and CDR2 YYDKDF (reference sequence). The CDR3 is made up of 14 amino acids. V shed 1 base and J 4 bases; nucleotides not matched to a gene: 3. The CDR3 here is CATSRARGLETQYF. Written as DNA, the CDR3 is TGTGCCACCAGCAGAGCAAGGGGGCTAGAGACCCAGTACTTC.

This clonotype appeared many times. The chain is built from TRBV28 and TRBJ2-3; either TRBD1 or TRBD2 may fit D (5 bases each). V was cut by 4 bases and J by 1 base, with 18 bases left in between. CDR3 length: 17 residues. Germline V gives CDR1 MDHEN, CDR2 SYDVKM. The DNA of the CDR3 is TGTGCCAGCAGTTCCTACGTCCAGCTGGGGGGCACAGATACGCAGTATTTT. Its translation is CASSSYVQLGGTDTQYF.

The gene calls are TRBV27 and TRBJ1-6; D is ambiguous. The CDR3 totals 14 residues. The germline V and J ends were trimmed by 6 bases and 7 bases, with 13 bases remaining between them. CDR1 and CDR2 from the germline V gene are MNHEY and SMNVEV (reference sequence). CDR3 nucleotide sequence: TGTGCCAGCAGCCTCGGGGTAGGGAATTCACCCCTCCACTTT. Translation: CASSLGVGNSPLHF.

This clonotype was seen more than once but under ten times. This chain joins TRBV4-1 and TRBJ2-3; TRBD2 is a possible D gene (6 bases). CDR1 is MGHRA, CDR2 YSYEKL, per germline. The germline V and J ends were trimmed by 7 bases and 3 bases, with 17 bases remaining between them. The CDR3 spans 15 residues. The CDR3 loop is CASTLRGLGTDTQYF. The CDR3 nucleotides are TGCGCCAGCACCCTACGGGGACTCGGGACAGATACGCAGTATTTT.

In its sample, this clonotype was seen a few times. V gene TRBV2 combines with J gene TRBJ2-2; D remains ambiguous. Germline V gene lookup returns CDR1 SNHLY and CDR2 FYNNEI. V was trimmed by 3 bases and J by 9 bases, leaving 5 bases between them. The CDR3 runs to 11 residues. In nucleotides, the CDR3 is TGTGCCAGCAGTGACCCCTGGGAGCTGTTTTTT. Encoded protein: CASSDPWELFF.

The gene calls are TRBV9 and TRBJ2-2, with D possibly being TRBD2 (7 bases). V shed 0 bases and J shed 5 bases, with 20 bases lying between them. Germline V gene sequence: CDR1 SGDLS, CDR2 YYNGEE. The CDR3 length is 18 residues. CDR3 protein: CASSVGPGRGAATGELFF. Written as DNA, the CDR3 is TGTGCCAGCAGCGTAGGACCGGGTCGGGGGGCGGCGACCGGGGAGCTGTTTTTT.

There are many counts of this clonotype. V gene TRBV29-1 combines with J gene TRBJ2-1, with TRBD1 identical over 10 bases. Germline V gene sequence: CDR1 SQVTM, CDR2 ANQGSEA. V trimming: 7 bases; J trimming: 5 bases; junction bases outside the gene matches: 5. The CDR3 has 13 amino acids. The CDR3 is CSADRGLDNEQFF. Written as DNA, the CDR3 is TGCAGCGCTGACAGGGGGCTGGACAATGAGCAGTTCTTC.

This clonotype was counted a single time. The chain links TRBV7-2 to TRBJ2-1; tentatively, D is TRBD1 or TRBD2 (5 bases each). Trimming removed 3 bases from V and 8 bases from J, with 11 bases in between. This CDR3 contains 13 residues. Germline V gives CDR1 SGHTA, CDR2 FQGNSA. The CDR3 is CASSFRVGDEQFF. The CDR3 DNA sequence: TGTGCCAGCAGCTTCAGGGTGGGAGATGAGCAGTTCTTC.

V is TRBV5-6 and J is TRBJ2-2; D perhaps matches TRBD2 (6 bases). This CDR3 contains 17 residues. V gave up 0 bases and J gave up 6 bases, with 18 bases separating them. Germline loops: CDR1 SGHDT, CDR2 YYEEEE. The CDR3 sequence: CASSLESAGIKPGELFF. The CDR3, as DNA: TGTGCCAGCAGCTTGGAGTCGGCGGGAATCAAACCCGGGGAGCTGTTTTTT. The variable domain in full, completed from reference TRBV5-6 and TRBJ2-2, reads DAGVTQSPTHLIKTRGQQVTLRCSPKSGHDTVSWYQQALGQGPQFIFQYYEEEERQRGNFPDRFSGHQFPNYSSELNVNALLLGDSALYLCASSLESAGIKPGELFFGEGSRLTVL.

The rearrangement uses TRBV20-1 and TRBJ1-5; tentative D call: TRBD1 (5 bases). Germline lookup yields CDR1 DFQATT and CDR2 SNEGSKA (reference sequence). With 6 bases removed from V and 3 bases from J, the gap between germline ends came to 12 bases. The CDR3 consists of 13 residues. CDR3 coding DNA: TGCAGTGCATCCCGGGGGGTCAATCAGCCCCAGCATTTT. It is translated as CSASRGVNQPQHF.

This clonotype showed up many times. The rearrangement joins TRBV11-1 to TRBJ2-7; D gene unclear. CDR3 size: 13 residues. Germline lookup yields CDR1 SGHAT and CDR2 FQDESV (reference sequence). Trimming stripped 2 bases from V and 6 bases from J, with 11 bases between. CDR3 sequence: CASSLNRVGEQYF. The CDR3 nucleotides read TGTGCCAGCAGCTTAAATCGAGTCGGCGAGCAGTACTTC.

The V call is TRBV11-2, the J call TRBJ2-7; D possibly uses TRBD1 or TRBD2 (6 bases each). This CDR3 is built from 14 residues. Trimming removed 5 bases at V and 9 bases at J, with 20 bases between. Germline CDR1 is SGHAT and CDR2 is FQNNGV. The CDR3 here is CASSPLGGTGVQYF. The CDR3 DNA reads as TGTGCCAGCAGCCCTTTAGGGGGGACGGGAGTGCAGTACTTC.

In its sample, this clonotype was seen many times. The CDR3 DNA is TGTGCCATCAGGGCTAGCGGGAGTAGGTCCTACGAGCAGTACTTC. The encoded protein is CAIRASGSRSYEQYF. The chain joins TRBV10-3 to TRBJ2-7; 10 positions match TRBD2. Per germline, CDR1 ENHRY and CDR2 SYGVKD. This CDR3 is 15 amino acids long. Trimming took 6 bases from V and 1 from J; bases not matched to a gene: 6.

The V and J genes are TRBV20-1 and TRBJ2-1; tentatively, D is TRBD2 (5 bases). Germline V CDR1 and CDR2: DFQATT, SNEGSKA (reference sequence). CDR3 size: 13 residues. Trimming took 4 bases from V and 0 from J, leaving 7 bases between them. CDR3 DNA sequence: TGCAGTGCTAACGCGGGCTCCTACAATGAGCAGTTCTTC. Protein sequence: CSANAGSYNEQFF.